Below are 19 T cell receptor beta chains sequenced from a single sample in a study of immune characterization of retroperitoneal liposarcoma. Using its own MiXCR run on the PCR reads, TCRdb lists one record per CDR3 protein. In the table there are roughly 10,000 distinct CDR3 sequences, about a quarter of which are singletons. Sequencing input: tumor tissue. The receptor set was obtained from a female donor with retroperitoneal liposarcoma.

In its sample, this clonotype ranks as medium-sized (0.01 to 0.1%). This chain uses TRBV7-6 with TRBJ2-1; D possibly corresponds to TRBD2 (7 bases). Germline V gene sequence: CDR1 SGHVS, CDR2 FNYEAQ. Trimming pared 1 base from V and 13 bases from J, leaving 20 bases between. The CDR3 spans 15 residues. CDR3: CASSLDRGAGETQFF. The CDR3 DNA sequence: TGTGCCAGCAGCTTAGATCGGGGGGCAGGGGAGACCCAGTTCTTC.

A remark on this clonotype: An end of the junction does not agree with germline; a read error may underlie this. The chain couples TRBV5-3 to TRBJ2-7, with D unclear. TRBV5-3 is an ORF, with its function uncertain. The CDR3 spans 15 residues. Here the CDR3 DNA reads TGTGCCAGCAGCTTGGAAGCAATTAGATCCTACGAGCAGTACTTC. Protein sequence: CASSLEAIRSYEQYF.

The chain combines TRBV6-1 with TRBJ2-1; D may be TRBD2 (5 bases). V lost 1 base to trimming and J lost 2 bases, with 9 bases between them. CDR1 and CDR2 (germline): MNHNS, SASEGT. The CDR3 sequence is 15 residues long. CDR3 amino acids: CASSEDEGPYNEQFF. The DNA for the CDR3 is TGTGCCAGCAGTGAAGACGAGGGCCCCTACAATGAGCAGTTCTTC.

As concerns this clonotype: A much larger clone is a single base away; this may be a read error. The conserved phenylalanine or tryptophan is not found at the CDR3 terminus, so this likely reflects a read error. V gene TRBV12-3 or TRBV12-4 combines with J gene TRBJ2-5; D unresolved. The CDR3 is 12 amino acids. V was clipped by 3 bases and J by 11 bases, with 13 bases between them. For the CDR3, the DNA is TGTGCCAGCAGTTTGTACTCCGGCAAGCAGTACTTG. Its translation: CASSLYSGKQYL.

The chain has TRBV6-1 and TRBJ1-5; TRBD1 matches at 7 bases. V was pared by 7 bases and J by 1 base, with 7 bases of the junction left unmatched. The germline gives CDR1 MNHNS, CDR2 SASEGT. The CDR3 covers 15 residues. The CDR3 DNA reads as TGTGCCAGCACCACCCTAGGGGGCAGCAATCAGCCCCAGCATTTT. Its protein is CASTTLGGSNQPQHF.

This clonotype was detected only a few times. The chain combines TRBV11-1 with TRBJ1-1; D not resolved. This CDR3 region has 12 residues. The V and J ends lost 3 bases and 2 bases respectively, with 4 bases between them. Per the germline V gene, CDR1 is SGHAT and CDR2 is FQDESV (reference sequence). This CDR3 is CASSFDNTEAFF. The CDR3 nucleotides read TGTGCCAGCAGCTTTGACAACACTGAAGCTTTCTTT.

This chain connects TRBV27 to TRBJ1-6, with no clear D. This CDR3 is 13 amino acids long. The V end was cut by 5 bases, the J end by 6 bases, with 8 bases between. Germline V gives CDR1 MNHEY, CDR2 SMNVEV (reference sequence). The CDR3 DNA is TGTGCCAGCAGTCACGGTCTTAATTCACCCCTCCACTTT. This gives the protein CASSHGLNSPLHF.

This sequence joins TRBV11-2 and TRBJ1-1; TRBD1 is a possible D gene (6 bases). The CDR3 contains 13 residues. The germline V gene has CDR1 SGHAT and CDR2 FQNNGV. Trimming cost V 4 bases and J 1 base, with 7 bases left between them. CDR3: CASSSQGNTEAFF. As DNA, the CDR3 is TGTGCCAGCAGCTCACAGGGGAACACTGAAGCTTTCTTT.

There are many counts of this clonotype. J is TRBJ2-4 and V is TRBV7-8; D is undetermined. Trimming stripped 0 bases from V and 5 bases from J, with 14 bases between. Germline CDR1 is SGHVS and CDR2 is FQNEAQ. This CDR3 has 16 amino acids. CDR3 residues: CASSLAPGRDENIQYF. DNA for the CDR3: TGTGCCAGCAGCTTAGCGCCAGGACGCGACGAAAACATTCAGTACTTC.

This clonotype came up a few times. V and J are TRBV4-3 and TRBJ2-1; no definite D call. Looked up from germline, CDR1 is LGHNA and CDR2 is YSLEER. The CDR3 sequence is 17 residues long. Trimming took 0 bases from V and 1 from J, leaving 13 bases between them. DNA for the CDR3: TGCGCCAGCAGCCAAGATTCGGTGGTGGAGTCCTACAATGAGCAGTTCTTC. Its translation: CASSQDSVVESYNEQFF.

This clonotype appeared many times. J is TRBJ2-1 and V is TRBV12-3 or TRBV12-4; TRBD1 matches 8 bases. The V gene end was trimmed by 5 bases and the J gene end by 10 bases; junction bases not matched to a gene: 16. The CDR3 has 16 amino acids. In DNA, the CDR3 is TGTGCCAGCAGTCCCACCTCTTATCAGGGGGCCAGCGAGCAGTTCTTC. It translates to CASSPTSYQGASEQFF.

In its sample, this clonotype was seen a few times. The V gene is TRBV6-1, the J gene TRBJ2-3; 7 bases match TRBD1. This CDR3 has 14 residues. The germline V gene encodes CDR1 MNHNS and CDR2 SASEGT. Germline trimming cut 6 bases from V and 4 bases from J; bases unmatched to any gene: 7. CDR3 sequence: CASRVRQGSDTQYF. DNA for the CDR3: TGTGCCAGCAGAGTGAGACAGGGATCAGATACGCAGTATTTT.

The gene calls are TRBV7-8 and TRBJ2-7; D is possibly TRBD2 (6 bases). CDR1 and CDR2 from the germline V gene are SGHVS and FQNEAQ. V was clipped by 4 bases and J by 4 bases, with 14 bases between them. The CDR3 is 14 residues long. The CDR3 spells CASSYRDFGYEQYF. As DNA, the CDR3 is TGTGCCAGCAGCTACCGGGACTTTGGATACGAGCAGTACTTC.

V and J are TRBV27 and TRBJ2-7; 8 nucleotides agree with TRBD1. With V trimmed by 3 bases and J by 3 bases, 4 bases remained unmatched. Germline V gives CDR1 MNHEY, CDR2 SMNVEV (reference sequence). This CDR3 is 14 amino acids long. CDR3 DNA sequence: TGTGCCAGCAGTTTTGGGACAGGACTCTACGAGCAGTACTTC. It translates to CASSFGTGLYEQYF.

This clonotype is medium-sized (0.01 to 0.1%). Its ends do not fully match the called genes, so a read error is possible. V gene TRBV7-2 combines with J gene TRBJ2-1; 9 positions match TRBD2. This CDR3 is 14 amino acids long. CDR1 and CDR2 (germline): SGHTA, FQGNSA. The CDR3 reads CASNLAGAYNEQFF. As DNA, the CDR3 is TGTGCCAGCAACTTAGCGGGAGCTTACAATGAGCAGTTCTTC. Combining the CDR3 with reference TRBV7-2 and TRBJ2-1 gives the whole variable domain GAGVSQSPSNKVTEKGKDVELRCDPISGHTALYWYRQSLGQGLEFLIYFQGNSAPDKSGLPSDRFSAERTGGSVSTLTIQRTQQEDSAVYLCASNLAGAYNEQFFGPGTRLTVL.

This clonotype has just a few counts. This chain links TRBV6-1 with TRBJ2-4, with D possibly TRBD1 on 5 matching bases. Per the germline V gene, CDR1 is MNHNS and CDR2 is SASEGT. V lost 2 bases and J 8 bases, leaving 16 bases between the germline ends. The CDR3 runs 15 residues. CDR3 in amino acids: CASSELGRESDIQYF. The CDR3 DNA reads as TGTGCCAGCAGTGAATTGGGCAGGGAATCGGACATTCAGTACTTC.

The CDR3 DNA sequence: TGTGCCAGCACCAGACAGGGGGCGGAAAAACTGTTTTTT. As protein: CASTRQGAEKLFF. The chain links TRBV6-1 to TRBJ1-4; 10 bases line up with TRBD1. The germline V gene encodes CDR1 MNHNS and CDR2 SASEGT. Trimming removed 7 bases from V and 8 bases from J; junction bases left unmatched: 4. The CDR3 has 13 amino acids.

The genes are TRBV6-6 and TRBJ2-3; maybe TRBD2 (5 bases). From germline, CDR1 is MNHNY and CDR2 SVGAGI (reference sequence). Trimming stripped 6 bases from V and 2 bases from J, with 6 bases between. This CDR3 comprises 12 residues. The CDR3 region has the DNA TGTGCCAGCAGGGGAGTCACAGATACGCAGTATTTT. Its translation: CASRGVTDTQYF.

By share, this clonotype counts as large. Here the CDR3 reads CASSPEQPPSSGYTF. In nucleotides, the CDR3 is TGTGCCAGCAGCCCAGAACAGCCCCCCTCTTCTGGCTACACCTTC. This chain uses TRBV7-2 with TRBJ1-2, with D uncertain. Trimming shortened V by 5 bases and J by 7 bases, and 20 bases separated the two germline ends. CDR3 length: 15 residues. Germline V gives CDR1 SGHTA, CDR2 FQGNSA.